This T cell receptor (beta chain) is drawn from a study of T cell responses to AZD1222 COVID-19 vaccine. At the level of the study: Both about-4-week and about-12-week second-dose recipients were combined.

CDR1 and CDR2 from the germline V gene are SGHRS and YFSETQ. Deletions cut 4 bases from V and 5 bases from J, with 19 bases between. This CDR3 contains 15 residues. Study results and caveats: Clonal diversity may have been underestimated, and the donors were mostly white British, with more females than males. Baseline seropositives among AZD1222 recipients totaled only five to seven.

A word on this clone: Its antigen is unidentified.

Sequencing used immunoSEQ multiplex PCR; TCRdb keeps in-frame clones, though not all of them. The table includes some 120,000 clones, around 93% detected once. Sequencing used peripheral blood, obtained on day 0 of AZD1222 vaccination. This sequence was found in an adult in good health. The chain carries TRBV5-1 and TRBJ2-7; tentative D call: TRBD2 (7 bases). In nucleotides, the CDR3 is TGCGCCAGCAGCATGGCGTGGGGGGGCAAGGACGAGCAGTACTTC. It codes for CASSMAWGGKDEQYF.